A single sample is the source of the 24 T cell receptor beta chains below, sequenced in a study of T cell changes during pregnancy in multiple sclerosis. The assay was immunoSEQ multiplex PCR, and TCRdb's table has in-frame clones only and misses some. The sample contains some 81,000 clones, around 93% of which appear only once. Sample: peripheral blood, taken after pregnancy. These receptors all stem from a female donor in good health, enrolled as a control in a pregnancy study.

This clone has just a few counts. The chain links TRBV28 to TRBJ2-1; D is uncertain. Deletions cut 6 bases from V and 7 bases from J, with 7 bases between. The CDR3 runs 11 residues. Germline-derived CDR1 and CDR2 are MDHEN and SYDVKM. CDR3 nucleotides: TGTGCCAGCAGCCTCCGGAATGAGCAGTTCTTC. It translates to CASSLRNEQFF. The complete variable domain, with remaining parts taken from reference TRBV28 and TRBJ2-1, reads DVKVTQSSRYLVKRTGEKVFLECVQDMDHENMFWYRQDPGLGLRLIYFSYDVKMKEKGDIPEGYSVSREKKERFSLILESASTNQTSMYLCASSLRNEQFFGPGTRLTVL.

In regard to this clone: The junction does not match germline at one end; this may be a read error. This specimen includes other DNA sequences encoding the same CDR3. The CDR3 sequence: CASSFSRGLGGYTF. In DNA, the CDR3 is TGTGCCAGTAGCTTTTCGAGAGGGCTGGGTGGCTACACCTTC. V gene TRBV7-2 combines with J gene TRBJ1-2; D gene ambiguous. This CDR3 comprises 14 residues. The V gene's germline CDR1 is SGHTA and CDR2 FQGNSA.

The chain combines TRBV11-2 with TRBJ2-7; D may be TRBD2 (6 bases). Germline V CDR1 and CDR2: SGHAT, FQNNGV. The length of the CDR3 is 15 residues. Trimming left V 3 bases short and J 7 bases short, with 19 bases between. CDR3 sequence reads: CASSLRSRTTREQYF. In nucleotides, the CDR3 is TGTGCCAGCAGCTTGAGAAGCCGGACGACTAGGGAGCAGTACTTC.

The chain joins TRBV9 to TRBJ1-2; D not certain. V dropped 3 bases and J dropped 4 bases, with 16 bases sitting between them. This CDR3 region has 15 residues. Germline V lookup: CDR1 SGDLS, CDR2 YYNGEE. The CDR3 here is CASSARSLDLYGYTF. As DNA, the CDR3 is TGTGCCAGCAGCGCTAGGTCACTAGACCTCTATGGCTACACCTTC.

This chain connects TRBV6-1 to TRBJ1-1, with TRBD1 matching 9 bases. Looked up from germline, CDR1 is MNHNS and CDR2 is SASEGT. CDR3 length: 15 residues. V lost 6 bases to trimming and J lost 1 base; unmatched junction nucleotides: 6. CDR3 DNA sequence: TGTGCCAGCAGGGTGACAGGGGGTCCGAACACTGAAGCTTTCTTT. It encodes CASRVTGGPNTEAFF.

The chain couples TRBV15 to TRBJ2-7, with 9 positions matching TRBD2. This CDR3 spans 18 amino acids. The V and J ends lost 0 bases and 4 bases, in that order; junction bases with no gene match: 13. Germline V gene data show CDR1 as LNHNV and CDR2 as YYDKDF (reference sequence). CDR3 sequence: CATSRDPPLAGRYYEQYF. The CDR3 DNA reads as TGTGCCACCAGCAGAGATCCCCCCCTAGCGGGACGGTATTACGAGCAGTACTTC.

The chain uses TRBV28 and TRBJ2-3; D is undetermined. The length of the CDR3 is 13 residues. V was shortened by 6 bases and J by 1 base, with 8 bases between the two germline ends. Germline V gene data show CDR1 as MDHEN and CDR2 as SYDVKM. The chain's CDR3 is CASRGGGTDTQYF. CDR3 DNA: TGTGCCAGCAGGGGTGGAGGCACAGATACGCAGTATTTT.

The chain employs TRBV2 and TRBJ1-4; TRBD1 matches 9 bases. The V gene's germline CDR1 is SNHLY and CDR2 FYNNEI. With V trimmed by 6 bases and J by 10 bases, 15 bases remained unmatched. There are 16 residues in the CDR3. Here the CDR3 DNA reads TGTGCCAGCAGAAAAACAACCGGGACAGGGTTCGGAAAACTGTTTTTT. Amino acid sequence: CASRKTTGTGFGKLFF.

The chain carries TRBV19 and TRBJ2-5; D is possibly TRBD2 (7 bases). Germline lookup yields CDR1 LNHDA and CDR2 SQIVND (reference sequence). CDR3 size: 18 residues. The CDR3 loop reads CAGRARPESRQEQETQYF. CDR3 coding DNA: TGTGCGGGGAGGGCTCGTCCGGAAAGCCGACAGGAACAAGAGACCCAGTACTTC.

This rearrangement joins TRBV5-4 to TRBJ2-2; the D gene is possibly TRBD1 (5 bases). The CDR3 runs 17 residues. The ends were cut back, 4 bases at V and 4 bases at J, with 20 bases in the middle. CDR1 and CDR2 from the germline V gene are SGHNT and YYREEE (reference sequence). The CDR3 DNA sequence: TGTGCCAGCAGCAATCAGCAAGGGGCGCTGACCACCGGGGAGCTGTTTTTT. Translating gives CASSNQQGALTTGELFF.

This clone was counted a single time. The V and J genes are TRBV29-1 and TRBJ2-7; weak D call: TRBD2 (5 bases). This CDR3 comprises 15 residues. The V gene lost 0 bases and the J gene lost 5 bases, with 17 bases spanning the gap. Germline CDR1 reads SQVTM; CDR2 reads ANQGSEA. CDR3 DNA sequence: TGCAGCGTTGAAGATCCTTGGAATCTCGGGGACGAGCAGTACTTC. It translates to CSVEDPWNLGDEQYF.

J is TRBJ2-5 and V is TRBV19; D possibly corresponds to TRBD2 (6 bases). This CDR3 has 16 amino acids. The germline V gene encodes CDR1 LNHDA and CDR2 SQIVND (reference sequence). Trimming took off 2 bases at V and 2 bases at J, with 15 bases between the two ends. The CDR3 sequence: CASSIRTTERQETQYF. As DNA, the CDR3 is TGTGCCAGTAGTATAAGGACTACCGAGCGACAAGAGACCCAGTACTTC.

This chain links TRBV27 with TRBJ1-6; tentative D call: TRBD1 (5 bases). Deletions cut 4 bases from V and 8 bases from J, with 15 bases between. In germline, CDR1 is MNHEY, CDR2 SMNVEV (reference sequence). The length of the CDR3 is 15 residues. The CDR3 DNA follows: TGTGCCAGCAGTTCAGGGATTAGTTTGGATTCACCCCTCCACTTT. Translated, it gives CASSSGISLDSPLHF.

The chain carries TRBV30 and TRBJ1-2; no reliable D call. This CDR3 is 13 amino acids long. Trimming stripped 3 bases from V and 3 bases from J, with 11 bases between. In germline, CDR1 is GTSNPN, CDR2 SVGIG (reference sequence). CDR3 sequence reads: CAWRALGDYGYTF. The DNA of the CDR3 is TGTGCCTGGAGGGCCCTCGGGGACTATGGCTACACCTTC.

This clone was found a few times. V is TRBV4-2 and J is TRBJ2-3; 9 bases match TRBD2. Germline trimming cut 3 bases from V and 6 bases from J; bases unmatched to any gene: 10. The CDR3 runs 16 residues. Germline V gene sequence: CDR1 LGHNA, CDR2 YNFKEQ. CDR3 nucleotide sequence: TGTGCCAGCAGCCACCCTATGGGACTAGCTCGGGATACGCAGTATTTT. It is translated as CASSHPMGLARDTQYF.

V is TRBV29-1 and J is TRBJ1-1, with 9 bases identical to TRBD1. V lost 6 bases, J lost 4 bases, and 6 bases stayed unmatched. CDR1 SQVTM and CDR2 ANQGSEA come from the germline V gene. CDR3 size: 13 residues. DNA of the CDR3: TGCAGCGTATACAGGGGGCCCGGCACTGAAGCTTTCTTT. It encodes CSVYRGPGTEAFF. The whole variable domain, remainder taken from reference TRBV29-1 and TRBJ1-1, is SAVISQKPSRDICQRGTSLTIQCQVDSQVTMMFWYRQQPGQSLTLIATANQGSEATYESGFVIDKFPISRPNLTFSTLTVSNMSPEDSSIYLCSVYRGPGTEAFFGQGTRLTVV.

The genes are TRBV5-6 and TRBJ2-3; D may be TRBD2 (5 bases). There are 16 residues in the CDR3. V lost 0 bases and J lost 1, with 12 bases in between. In germline, CDR1 is SGHDT, CDR2 YYEEEE. CDR3 sequence (DNA): TGTGCCAGCAGCTTGGCATCTAGCAGGCGCACAGATACGCAGTATTTT. Residues: CASSLASSRRTDTQYF.

This clone showed up just a few times. The chain recombines TRBV7-9 with TRBJ2-3; 9 nucleotides align to TRBD2. With V trimmed by 1 base and J by 2 bases, 1 base remained unmatched. This CDR3 has 15 amino acids. Per the germline V gene, CDR1 is SEHNR and CDR2 is FQNEAQ (reference sequence). CDR3 DNA: TGTGCCAGCAGCTTAGGACTAGCGGACACAGATACGCAGTATTTT. Translated: CASSLGLADTDTQYF.

The J gene is TRBJ2-7, the V gene TRBV7-6; possible D gene TRBD2, 6 bases. The CDR3 totals 19 residues. CDR1 and CDR2 (germline): SGHVS, FNYEAQ. Trimming took off 1 base at V and 6 bases at J, with 28 bases between the two ends. The CDR3 sequence: CASSLVALRHTGAGSEQYF. CDR3 in DNA: TGTGCCAGCAGCTTAGTGGCTCTTCGGCATACTGGGGCCGGGAGCGAGCAGTACTTC.

The CDR3 spells CASSPSSGLTEAFF. CDR3 sequence (DNA): TGTGCCAGCTCACCCTCGTCAGGGCTCACTGAAGCTTTCTTT. The rearrangement uses TRBV18 and TRBJ1-1; tentatively, D is TRBD1 (5 bases). CDR1 is KGHSH, CDR2 LQKENI, per germline. Trimming cost V 3 bases and J 4 bases, with 12 bases left between them. The CDR3 is made up of 14 amino acids. The full variable domain, completed using reference TRBV18 and TRBJ1-1, is NAGVMQNPRHLVRRRGQEARLRCSPMKGHSHVYWYRQLPEEGLKFMVYLQKENIIDESGMPKERFSAEFPKEGPSILRIQQVVRGDSAAYFCASSPSSGLTEAFFGQGTRLTVV.

V usage is TRBV6-5 and J usage is TRBJ1-1; D is uncertain. This CDR3 region has 13 residues. CDR1 and CDR2 (germline): MNHEY, SVGAGI. Trimming removed 2 bases at V and 6 bases at J, with 10 bases between. The chain's CDR3 is CASSYTTAAEAFF. The CDR3 nucleotides are TGTGCCAGCAGTTACACAACCGCCGCTGAAGCTTTCTTT.

The chain combines TRBV5-5 with TRBJ2-1, with a possible D match to TRBD2 (5 bases). The CDR3 spans 12 residues. Trimming took off 0 bases at V and 9 bases at J, with 7 bases between the two ends. Germline V gene data show CDR1 as SGHKS and CDR2 as YYEKEE (reference sequence). CDR3 sequence: CASSLGTREQFF. The CDR3 coding sequence is TGTGCCAGCAGCTTGGGGACTCGTGAGCAGTTCTTC.

The chain is built from TRBV6-5 and TRBJ2-1, with D possibly TRBD1 on 6 matching bases. Germline lookup yields CDR1 MNHEY and CDR2 SVGAGI. The CDR3 is 15 residues long. Trimming cost V 3 bases and J 6 bases, with 15 bases left between them. The CDR3 region has the DNA TGTGCCAGCAGTTATTCCGGGACAAATTTCAATGAGCAGTTCTTC. Residues: CASSYSGTNFNEQFF.

This chain connects TRBV19 to TRBJ1-1, with D perhaps matching TRBD1 (6 bases). Trimming took off 7 bases at V and 5 bases at J, with 14 bases between the two ends. The CDR3 spans 13 residues. Germline V gives CDR1 LNHDA, CDR2 SQIVND (reference sequence). In DNA, the CDR3 is TGTGCCAGTAATGGCAGGGGTGGGACTGAAGCTTTCTTT. Amino acids: CASNGRGGTEAFF.